The 25 T cell receptor beta chains in this list originate from one sample, sequenced in a study of T cells in Graves' hyperthyroidism and ophthalmopathy. Researchers took RNA transcripts and amplified the TCR beta CDR3 regions from them. The primer set for the first-round RT-PCR of the TCR CDR3 was HTBI. TCRdb called the multiplex PCR reads again in MiXCR, with one record for every CDR3 protein. The repertoire holds a few hundred thousand distinct CDR3 sequences, with 46% as singletons. Sequences were obtained from peripheral blood or thyroid tissue (not recorded which). The receptors were sampled from a woman aged 18-29 years with Graves' hyperthyroidism.

In this sample, this clonotype turned up many times. This CDR3 is CASREHPGNTIYF. The CDR3 nucleotides are TGTGCCAGCAGGGAACACCCCGGAAACACCATATATTTT. The chain couples TRBV12-3 or TRBV12-4 to TRBJ1-3; no definite D call. Trimming removed 6 bases at V and 4 bases at J, with 10 bases between. The CDR3 sequence is 13 residues long.

This clonotype has a count of ten or more. The chain carries TRBV7-9 and TRBJ2-2; 7 nucleotides match TRBD1. V lost 3 bases and J lost 8; bases outside the gene matches: 6. Germline values: CDR1 SEHNR, CDR2 FQNEAQ (reference sequence). The CDR3 extends over 14 amino acids. CDR3 nucleotide sequence: TGTGCCAGCAGCTTCCTCGGACAGGCGGGGGAGCTGTTTTTT. Translation gives CASSFLGQAGELFF. Drawing the rest from reference TRBV7-9 and TRBJ2-2, the complete variable domain is DTGVSQNPRHKITKRGQNVTFRCDPISEHNRLYWYRQTLGQGPEFLTYFQNEAQLEKSRLLSDRFSAERPKGSFSTLEIQRTEQGDSAMYLCASSFLGQAGELFFGEGSRLTVL.

The chain has TRBV7-6 and TRBJ1-5; TRBD1 matches 8 bases. With 5 bases clipped from V and 11 bases from J, the junction kept 2 bases outside the gene matches. CDR3 length: 11 amino acids. Germline CDR1 is SGHVS and CDR2 is FNYEAQ. CDR3 nucleotides: TGTGCCAGCAGCAGGGACAGGACCCAGCATTTT. Encoded protein: CASSRDRTQHF.

In regard to this clonotype: The CDR3 end shows no conserved phenylalanine or tryptophan, and so a read error is likely. The limits of the CDR3 on the DNA are not certain, so only TCRdb's listed CDR3 is given. The chain's CDR3 is CASSGPETG. The V and J genes are TRBV9 and TRBJ1-4; the table names TRBD1, a call not compared with the DNA. The CDR3 comprises 9 residues, both ends counted. Germline CDR1 SGDLS, CDR2 YYNGEE.

The J gene is TRBJ2-1, the V gene TRBV4-1; no firm D call. Per germline, CDR1 MGHRA and CDR2 YSYEKL. V lost 1 base to trimming and J lost 5 bases, with 6 bases between them. The CDR3 sequence is 13 residues long. CDR3 nucleotide sequence: TGCGCCAGCAGCCAAGCCAGAGACAATGAGCAGTTCTTC. Translated: CASSQARDNEQFF.

The CDR3 loop is CSAGLAEETQHF. The CDR3 DNA reads TGCAGCGCTGGACTAGCGGAAGAGACCCAGCATTTT. The chain recombines TRBV29-1 with TRBJ1-5; D call uncertain. From germline, CDR1 is SQVTM and CDR2 ANQGSEA. This CDR3 has 12 residues. V was cut by 7 bases and J by 11 bases, with 18 bases left in between. Based on the CDR3 plus reference TRBV29-1 and TRBJ1-5, the full variable domain is SAVISQKPSRDICQRGTSLTIQCQVDSQVTMMFWYRQQPGQSLTLIATANQGSEATYESGFVIDKFPISRPNLTFSTLTVSNMSPEDSSIYLCSAGLAEETQHFGDGTRLSIL.

In DNA form, the CDR3 reads TGTGCCAGCAGCCCGACTAGCGGGGCTAGCACAGATACGCAGTACTTC. Translated: CASSPTSGASTDTQYF. The chain is built from TRBV7-3 and TRBJ2-5; 11 bases map to TRBD2. Looked up from germline, CDR1 is SGHTA and CDR2 is FQGTGA. The length of the CDR3 is 16 residues. Losses at the gene ends were 5 bases for V and 11 bases for J; bases not matched to a gene: 16.

This clonotype was observed at least ten times. The chain employs TRBV6-6 and TRBJ1-3; D is undetermined. V shed 3 bases and J shed 0 bases, with 15 bases lying between them. In germline, CDR1 is MNHNY, CDR2 SVGAGI (reference sequence). The CDR3 is made up of 17 amino acids. The CDR3 region is CASSYRPTASSGNTIYF. The CDR3 region has the DNA TGTGCCAGCAGTTATCGCCCGACGGCCAGCTCTGGAAACACCATATATTTT.

This clonotype was counted many times. The CDR3 loop reads CASSRPGVTGELFF. The CDR3 DNA reads as TGTGCCAGCAGCCGTCCCGGGGTCACCGGGGAGCTGTTTTTT. The gene calls are TRBV7-7 and TRBJ2-2; a weak D match, TRBD2 (5 bases). There are 14 residues in the CDR3. The V end was cut by 5 bases, the J end by 4 bases, with 11 bases between. CDR1 is SSHAT and CDR2 is FNYEAQ in the germline V gene (reference sequence).

V usage is TRBV29-1 and J usage is TRBJ2-7; TRBD2 agrees at 12 bases. Per germline, CDR1 SQVTM and CDR2 ANQGSEA. V lost 3 bases to trimming and J lost 3 bases; unmatched junction nucleotides: 9. The CDR3 sequence is 16 residues long. The CDR3 here is CSVDHGLAGPFYEQYF. As DNA, the CDR3 is TGCAGCGTTGACCACGGACTAGCGGGACCCTTCTACGAGCAGTACTTC.

Points on this clonotype: A read error may produce the germline difference seen at one junction end. This chain uses TRBV7-9 with TRBJ2-2, with 12 bases matching TRBD2. CDR1 and CDR2 from the germline V gene are SEHNR and FQNEAQ (reference sequence). There are 18 residues in the CDR3. CDR3 amino acids: CASGLGRLAGGPAGELFF. CDR3 DNA sequence: TGTGCCAGCGGCTTAGGGCGCCTAGCGGGAGGGCCCGCCGGGGAGCTGTTTTTT.

This clonotype has a count of ten or more. The rearrangement uses TRBV20-1 and TRBJ2-7; D unclear. Germline CDR1 and CDR2: DFQATT and SNEGSKA (reference sequence). The ends were cut back, 3 bases at V and 3 bases at J, with 6 bases in the middle. This CDR3 is built from 11 residues. The CDR3 region is CSASPGYEQYF. The CDR3, as DNA: TGCAGTGCTAGTCCCGGCTACGAGCAGTACTTC.

The chain uses TRBV11-2 and TRBJ1-2, with D possibly TRBD1 on 5 matching bases. The length of the CDR3 is 13 residues. The V end lost 1 base, the J end lost 8 bases, and 11 bases lay between the germline ends. The germline gives CDR1 SGHAT, CDR2 FQNNGV. The CDR3 spells CASSLGGAGGYTF. The CDR3 DNA follows: TGTGCCAGCAGCTTAGGGGGAGCAGGGGGCTACACCTTC.

This clonotype appeared once. The chain combines TRBV2 with TRBJ1-5, with TRBD1 matching over 7 bases. V dropped 5 bases and J dropped 5; count of bases not matched to a gene: 6. From germline, CDR1 is SNHLY and CDR2 FYNNEI. The CDR3 length is 14 residues. This CDR3 reads CASSQDRVDQPQHF. Here the CDR3 DNA reads TGTGCCAGCAGTCAAGACAGGGTCGATCAGCCCCAGCATTTT.

This chain uses TRBV29-1 with TRBJ1-5, with 7 bases fitting TRBD1. The CDR3 sequence is 15 residues long. V was clipped by 4 bases and J by 2 bases; unmatched bases: 8. Germline loops: CDR1 SQVTM, CDR2 ANQGSEA. The CDR3 DNA reads as TGCAGCGTTGCCAGACAGGGAGATGGCAATCAGCCCCAGCATTTT. Its protein product is CSVARQGDGNQPQHF.

V is TRBV24-1 and J is TRBJ1-1; TRBD1 aligns across 8 bases. V dropped 8 bases and J dropped 8; count of bases not matched to a gene: 3. The CDR3 sequence is 11 residues long. CDR1 KGHDR and CDR2 SFDVKD come from the germline V gene. CDR3 sequence reads: CATKRDREAFF. Written as DNA, the CDR3 is TGTGCCACCAAACGGGACAGGGAAGCTTTCTTT.

The table lists this clonotype with many counts. The gene calls are TRBV20-1 and TRBJ2-6, with D perhaps TRBD1 (5 bases). V was cut by 4 bases and J by 9 bases, with 16 bases left in between. Per germline, CDR1 DFQATT and CDR2 SNEGSKA (reference sequence). This CDR3 is 14 amino acids long. In nucleotides, the CDR3 is TGCAGTGCTATGAAACAGGAGCGAGTCAACGTCCTGACTTTC. Protein product: CSAMKQERVNVLTF.

The count of this clonotype is one. The genes are TRBV25-1 and TRBJ2-2; D not certain. Germline CDR1 is MGHDK and CDR2 is SYGVNS. CDR3 length equals 12 residues. V gave up 4 bases and J gave up 7 bases, with 7 bases separating them. The CDR3 region is CASSGLGGELFF. The CDR3 coding sequence is TGTGCCAGCAGTGGGCTTGGCGGGGAGCTGTTTTTT.

This clonotype was seen more than once but under ten times. V and J are TRBV29-1 and TRBJ2-4; TRBD2 is a possible D gene (5 bases). Germline CDR1 SQVTM, CDR2 ANQGSEA. CDR3 length: 14 amino acids. Trimming cost V 0 bases and J 3 bases, with 9 bases left between them. This chain's CDR3 is CSVEDRRDKNIQYF. Here the CDR3 DNA reads TGCAGCGTTGAAGATCGACGGGACAAAAACATTCAGTACTTC.

In this sample, this clonotype turned up many times. The CDR3 sequence: CASSQAPAGTQYF. In DNA form, the CDR3 reads TGTGCCAGCAGCCAAGCTCCCGCGGGGACCCAGTACTTC. This chain joins TRBV3-1 and TRBJ2-5, with a tentative D call TRBD2 (5 bases). Germline V gene data show CDR1 as LGHDT and CDR2 as YNNKEL (reference sequence). The V gene lost 1 base and the J gene lost 7 bases, with 10 bases spanning the gap. There are 13 residues in the CDR3.

This clonotype was found many times. The chain links TRBV4-1 to TRBJ2-5; possibly TRBD1 for D (5 bases). Germline CDR1 MGHRA, CDR2 YSYEKL. This CDR3 comprises 15 residues. V was clipped by 1 base and J by 2 bases, with 11 bases between them. The CDR3 DNA sequence: TGCGCCAGCAGCCAAGTGGTAACAGGTCAAGAGACCCAGTACTTC. The encoded protein is CASSQVVTGQETQYF.

This sequence joins TRBV4-1 and TRBJ1-1; 8 bases are shared with TRBD1. Germline lookup yields CDR1 MGHRA and CDR2 YSYEKL. This CDR3 is built from 17 residues. Losses at the gene ends were 0 bases for V and 1 base for J; bases not matched to a gene: 7. CDR3 in DNA: TGCGCCAGCAGCCAAGATGGACAGGGCGGACCGAACACTGAAGCTTTCTTT. Amino acid sequence: CASSQDGQGGPNTEAFF.

The table lists this clonotype with many counts. This chain links TRBV24-1 with TRBJ1-1; D is unresolved. The length of the CDR3 is 15 residues. CDR1 is KGHDR, CDR2 SFDVKD, per germline. Trimming removed 2 bases at V and 3 bases at J, with 12 bases between. The CDR3 DNA follows: TGTGCCACCAGTGATTCGTCCGAGGGTTACACTGAAGCTTTCTTT. It yields the protein CATSDSSEGYTEAFF.

This sequence joins TRBV5-1 and TRBJ2-7; D possibly corresponds to TRBD1 (6 bases). V lost 2 bases to trimming and J lost 7 bases, with 13 bases between them. From germline, CDR1 is SGHRS and CDR2 YFSETQ. This CDR3 spans 13 amino acids. The CDR3 region has the DNA TGCGCCAGCAGCTTTGGGGGCCTTGGGGAGCAGTACTTC. Its translation is CASSFGGLGEQYF.

This clonotype appeared many times. V is TRBV5-1 and J is TRBJ1-1; 10 nucleotides align to TRBD1. V shed 3 bases and J 5 bases; nucleotides not matched to a gene: 7. This CDR3 spans 15 amino acids. Germline V gene lookup returns CDR1 SGHRS and CDR2 YFSETQ. In DNA form, the CDR3 reads TGCGCCAGCAGCTCTTTTGGGACAGGGGAAACTGAAGCTTTCTTT. Its translation is CASSSFGTGETEAFF.